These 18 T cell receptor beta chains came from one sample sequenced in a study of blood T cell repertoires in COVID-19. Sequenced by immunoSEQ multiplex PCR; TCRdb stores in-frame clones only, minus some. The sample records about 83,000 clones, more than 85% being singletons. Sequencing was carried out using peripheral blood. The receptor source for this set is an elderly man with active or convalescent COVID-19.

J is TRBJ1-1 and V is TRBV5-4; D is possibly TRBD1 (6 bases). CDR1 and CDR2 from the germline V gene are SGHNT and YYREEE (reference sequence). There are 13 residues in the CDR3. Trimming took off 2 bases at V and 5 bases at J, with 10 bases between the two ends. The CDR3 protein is CASSFGQGTEAFF. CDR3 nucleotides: TGTGCCAGCAGCTTTGGCCAGGGGACTGAAGCTTTCTTT.

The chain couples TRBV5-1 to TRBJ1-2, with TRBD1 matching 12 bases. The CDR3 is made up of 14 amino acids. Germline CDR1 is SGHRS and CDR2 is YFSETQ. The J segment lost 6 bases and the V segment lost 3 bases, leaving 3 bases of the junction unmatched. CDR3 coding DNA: TGCGCCAGCAGCTGGGGACAGGGGGCGGATGGCTACACCTTC. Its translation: CASSWGQGADGYTF. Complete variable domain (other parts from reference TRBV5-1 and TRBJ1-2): KAGVTQTPRYLIKTRGQQVTLSCSPISGHRSVSWYQQTPGQGLQFLFEYFSETQRNKGNFPGRFSGRQFSNSRSEMNVSTLELGDSALYLCASSWGQGADGYTFGSGTRLTVV.

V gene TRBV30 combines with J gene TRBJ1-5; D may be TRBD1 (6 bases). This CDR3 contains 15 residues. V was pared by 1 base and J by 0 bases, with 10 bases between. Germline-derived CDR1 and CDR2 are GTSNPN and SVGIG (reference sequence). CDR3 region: CAWSEDSHSNQPQHF. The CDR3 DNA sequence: TGTGCCTGGAGTGAGGACAGCCATAGCAATCAGCCCCAGCATTTT.

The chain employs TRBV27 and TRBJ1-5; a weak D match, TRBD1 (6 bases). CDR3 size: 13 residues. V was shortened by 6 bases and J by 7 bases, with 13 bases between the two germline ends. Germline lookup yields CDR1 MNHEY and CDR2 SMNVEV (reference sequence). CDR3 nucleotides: TGTGCCAGCAGCCCGAAGAGGGGGCAGCCCCAGCATTTT. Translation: CASSPKRGQPQHF.

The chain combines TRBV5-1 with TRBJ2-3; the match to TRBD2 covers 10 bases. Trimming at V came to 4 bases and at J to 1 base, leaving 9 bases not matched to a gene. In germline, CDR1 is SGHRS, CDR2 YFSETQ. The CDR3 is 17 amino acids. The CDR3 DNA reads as TGCGCCAGCAGCCGGATCCTAGCGGGGGAGGGCACAGATACGCAGTATTTT. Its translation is CASSRILAGEGTDTQYF. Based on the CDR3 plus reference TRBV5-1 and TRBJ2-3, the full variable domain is KAGVTQTPRYLIKTRGQQVTLSCSPISGHRSVSWYQQTPGQGLQFLFEYFSETQRNKGNFPGRFSGRQFSNSRSEMNVSTLELGDSALYLCASSRILAGEGTDTQYFGPGTRLTVL.

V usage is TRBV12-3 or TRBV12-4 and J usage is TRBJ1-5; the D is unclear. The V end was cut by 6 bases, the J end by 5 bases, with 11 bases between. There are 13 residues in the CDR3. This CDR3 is CASSLSLDQPQHF. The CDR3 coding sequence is TGTGCCAGCAGCCTTTCCCTAGATCAGCCCCAGCATTTT.

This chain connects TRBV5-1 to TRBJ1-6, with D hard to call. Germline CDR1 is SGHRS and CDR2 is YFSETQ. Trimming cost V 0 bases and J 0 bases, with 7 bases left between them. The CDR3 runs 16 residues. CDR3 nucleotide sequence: TGCGCCAGCAGCTTGGACGGGAGCTCCTATAATTCACCCCTCCACTTT. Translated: CASSLDGSSYNSPLHF.

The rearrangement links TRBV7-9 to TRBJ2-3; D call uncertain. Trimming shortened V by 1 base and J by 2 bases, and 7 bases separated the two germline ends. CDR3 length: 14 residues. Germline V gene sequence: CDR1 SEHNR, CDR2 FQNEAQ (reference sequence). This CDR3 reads CASSLGLATDTQYF. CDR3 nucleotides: TGTGCCAGCAGCTTAGGACTTGCCACAGATACGCAGTATTTT. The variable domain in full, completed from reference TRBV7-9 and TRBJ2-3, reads DTGVSQNPRHKITKRGQNVTFRCDPISEHNRLYWYRQTLGQGPEFLTYFQNEAQLEKSRLLSDRFSAERPKGSFSTLEIQRTEQGDSAMYLCASSLGLATDTQYFGPGTRLTVL.

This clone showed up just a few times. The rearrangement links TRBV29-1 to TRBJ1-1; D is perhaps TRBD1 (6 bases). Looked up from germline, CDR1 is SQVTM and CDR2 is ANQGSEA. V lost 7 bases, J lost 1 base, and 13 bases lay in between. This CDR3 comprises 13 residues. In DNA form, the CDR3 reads TGCAGCGGCTGGACAGTGGAGAACACTGAAGCTTTCTTT. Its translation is CSGWTVENTEAFF.

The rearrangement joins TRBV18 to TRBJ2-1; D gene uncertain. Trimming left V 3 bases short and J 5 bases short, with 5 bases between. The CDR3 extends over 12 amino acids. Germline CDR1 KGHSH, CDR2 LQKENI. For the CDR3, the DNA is TGTGCCAGCTCACCTTCAGACAATGAGCAGTTCTTC. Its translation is CASSPSDNEQFF.

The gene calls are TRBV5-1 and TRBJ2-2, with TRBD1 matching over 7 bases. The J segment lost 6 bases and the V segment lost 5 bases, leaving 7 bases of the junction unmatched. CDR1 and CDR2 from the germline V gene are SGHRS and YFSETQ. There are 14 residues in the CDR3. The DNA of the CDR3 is TGCGCCAGCAGGACAGGACAGGCGGCCGGGGAGCTGTTTTTT. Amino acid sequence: CASRTGQAAGELFF.

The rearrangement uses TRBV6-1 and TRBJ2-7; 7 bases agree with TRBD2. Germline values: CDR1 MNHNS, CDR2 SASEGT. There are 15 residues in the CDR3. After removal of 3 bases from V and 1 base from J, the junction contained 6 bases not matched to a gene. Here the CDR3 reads CASSDSAGGSYEQYV. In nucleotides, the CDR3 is TGTGCCAGCAGTGACAGCGCCGGGGGGTCCTACGAGCAGTACGTC.

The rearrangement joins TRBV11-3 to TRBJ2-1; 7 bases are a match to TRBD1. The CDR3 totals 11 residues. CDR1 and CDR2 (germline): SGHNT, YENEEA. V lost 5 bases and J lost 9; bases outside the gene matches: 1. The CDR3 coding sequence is TGTGCCAGCAGCCAGGGGGTTGAGCAGTTCTTC. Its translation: CASSQGVEQFF.

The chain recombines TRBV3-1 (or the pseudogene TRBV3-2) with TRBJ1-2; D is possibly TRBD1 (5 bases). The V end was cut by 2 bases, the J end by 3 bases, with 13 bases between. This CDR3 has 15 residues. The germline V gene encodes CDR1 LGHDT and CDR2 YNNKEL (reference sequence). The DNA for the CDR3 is TGTGCCAGCAGCCAACGAACAGGAAAGGACTATGGCTACACCTTC. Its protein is CASSQRTGKDYGYTF.

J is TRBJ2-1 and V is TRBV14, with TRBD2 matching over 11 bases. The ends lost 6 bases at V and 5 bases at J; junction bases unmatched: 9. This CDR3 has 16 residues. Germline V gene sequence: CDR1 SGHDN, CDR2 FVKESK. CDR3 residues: CASRRNTSGGHNEQFF. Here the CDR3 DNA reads TGTGCCAGCAGACGCAACACTAGCGGGGGACACAATGAGCAGTTCTTC. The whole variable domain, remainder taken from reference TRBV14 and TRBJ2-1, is EAGVTQFPSHSVIEKGQTVTLRCDPISGHDNLYWYRRVMGKEIKFLLHFVKESKQDESGMPNNRFLAERTGGTYSTLKVQPAELEDSGVYFCASRRNTSGGHNEQFFGPGTRLTVL.

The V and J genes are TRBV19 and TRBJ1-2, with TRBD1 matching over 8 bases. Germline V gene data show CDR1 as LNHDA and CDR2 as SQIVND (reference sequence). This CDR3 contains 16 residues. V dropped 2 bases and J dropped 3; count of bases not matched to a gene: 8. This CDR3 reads CASSIPSGGGDYGYTF. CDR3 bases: TGTGCCAGTAGTATACCCTCAGGGGGCGGGGACTATGGCTACACCTTC. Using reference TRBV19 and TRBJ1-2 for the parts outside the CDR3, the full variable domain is DGGITQSPKYLFRKEGQNVTLSCEQNLNHDAMYWYRQDPGQGLRLIYYSQIVNDFQKGDIAEGYSVSREKKESFPLTVTSAQKNPTAFYLCASSIPSGGGDYGYTFGSGTRLTVV.

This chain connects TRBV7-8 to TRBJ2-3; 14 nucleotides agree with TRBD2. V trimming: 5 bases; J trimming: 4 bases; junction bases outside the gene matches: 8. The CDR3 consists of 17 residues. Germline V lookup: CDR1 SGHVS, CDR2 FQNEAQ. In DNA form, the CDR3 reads TGTGCCAGCAGCAGAGGGACTAGCGGGAGTACGGCAGATACGCAGTATTTT. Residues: CASSRGTSGSTADTQYF.

The CDR3: CASSLGLTGEQYV. The CDR3 region has the DNA TGCGCCAGCAGCTTGGGCCTAACAGGGGAACAGTACGTC. J is TRBJ2-7 and V is TRBV5-1; 7 bases line up with TRBD1. This CDR3 is built from 13 residues. Germline CDR1 SGHRS, CDR2 YFSETQ. V shed 0 bases and J 10 bases; nucleotides not matched to a gene: 7.